This entry describes one T cell receptor (beta chain). The antigen is unknown. Time point meaning: newly diagnosed, previously untreated cHL patient sample. Negative selection with magnetic separation was used to purify CD4+ T cells from thawed PBMCs. Comparison came from newly diagnosed, untreated classical Hodgkin lymphoma PBMCs. Profiled with immunoSEQ multiplex PCR; TCRdb holds only in-frame clones, not every one. Among about 32,000 clones listed, about 87% were seen once. This sample stems from a study of PD-1 blockade in classical Hodgkin lymphoma. General study points: Relative to healthy donors, newly diagnosed patients reportedly had lower baseline TCR diversity, which was reported as lower still in relapsed/refractory patients.

CDR3 length: 16 amino acids. Trimming cost V 6 bases and J 4 bases; bases outside gene matches: 10. Germline CDR1 reads SEHNR; CDR2 reads FQNEAQ (reference sequence). This chain joins TRBV7-9 and TRBJ1-3; 9 bases agree with TRBD1. This sequence originates from a human donor with classical Hodgkin lymphoma. Sequencing was done on a sample of CD4+ T cells from blood. The CDR3 DNA reads TGTGCCAGCAGTTTGCTACAGGGGGCCTCAGGAAACACCATATATTTT. This sequence encodes CASSLLQGASGNTIYF.